Presented here are 10 T cell receptor beta chains from one specimen sequenced in a study of human T cells and chemical hapten exposure. MiXCR was run by TCRdb on the RACE reads, yielding one entry per CDR3 protein. The table has a few hundred thousand distinct CDR3 sequences, about 6% seen once. Stated time point: patch test 2, 6 weeks after DPC sensitization. Treatment noted: therapeutic diphenylcyclopropenone sensitization with weekly scalp DPC. The specimen comprised whole blood, sampled in connection with sensitization to the hapten diphenylcyclopropenone (DPC). The origin of the receptors is a woman aged 18 to 35 with alopecia areata. Some clones in this sample may be carry-over from other donors' samples.

The V and J genes are TRBV4-2 and TRBJ2-3; D perhaps matches TRBD2 (7 bases). The germline CDR1 and CDR2 sequences are LGHNA and YNFKEQ. CDR3 length equals 17 residues. V was trimmed by 0 bases and J by 1 base, leaving 14 bases between them. CDR3 residues: CASSQDVAGARTDTQYF. The DNA of the CDR3 is TGTGCCAGCAGCCAAGATGTCGCGGGGGCCCGCACAGATACGCAGTATTTT.

The table lists this clonotype with a few counts. The V call is TRBV28, the J call TRBJ1-3; 7 bases are a match to TRBD1. The germline V gene encodes CDR1 MDHEN and CDR2 SYDVKM. There are 16 residues in the CDR3. Trimming took 8 bases from V and 1 from J; bases not matched to a gene: 11. CDR3 coding DNA: TGTGCCAGCTTTAGAGGGACAGCTATATCTGGAAACACCATATATTTT. It yields the protein CASFRGTAISGNTIYF.

The rearrangement joins TRBV4-3 to TRBJ1-4, with 7 bases matching TRBD1. This CDR3 is built from 15 residues. CDR1 and CDR2 from the germline V gene are LGHNA and YSLEER. Trimming cost V 5 bases and J 3 bases; bases outside gene matches: 6. CDR3 sequence: CASSSAGTANEKLFF. The CDR3 DNA sequence: TGCGCCAGCAGCTCCGCCGGGACAGCTAATGAAAAACTGTTTTTT.

The chain carries TRBV27 and TRBJ2-3; 8 nucleotides match TRBD1. This CDR3 region has 18 residues. Germline values: CDR1 MNHEY, CDR2 SMNVEV (reference sequence). V gave up 5 bases and J gave up 2 bases; unmatched junction bases: 15. The CDR3 coding sequence is TGTGCCAGCAGTCTCCCTACCGGACAGGGTAATAACACAGATACGCAGTATTTT. This codes for CASSLPTGQGNNTDTQYF.

The chain uses TRBV6-5 and TRBJ2-3; D tentatively reads TRBD1 or TRBD2 (5 bases each). Trimming took 6 bases from V and 9 from J, leaving 25 bases between them. Germline V gene sequence: CDR1 MNHEY, CDR2 SVGAGI. CDR3 length: 16 residues. This CDR3 is CASSRLGANAKGTQYF. CDR3 DNA sequence: TGTGCCAGCAGCCGCCTCGGGGCGAATGCAAAGGGGACGCAGTATTTT.

The rearrangement uses TRBV12-3 or TRBV12-4 and TRBJ1-6; TRBD1 matches 9 bases. The CDR3 length is 15 residues. The V and J ends lost 6 bases and 10 bases, in that order; junction bases with no gene match: 10. The CDR3 DNA is TGTGCCAGCAGCCGGGACAGGGTCTATGGCTCACCCCTCCACTTT. It is translated as CASSRDRVYGSPLHF.

This clonotype showed up many times. This chain links TRBV6-6 with TRBJ1-5; 10 nucleotides agree with TRBD1. CDR1 MNHNY and CDR2 SVGAGI come from the germline V gene (reference sequence). Unmatched junction bases numbered 3, after V lost 8 bases and J lost 2 bases. The CDR3 is 14 amino acids. The CDR3 sequence is CASLGTGGNQPQHF. Written as DNA, the CDR3 is TGTGCCAGCTTAGGGACAGGGGGCAATCAGCCCCAGCATTTT.

This clonotype was seen many times. The J gene is TRBJ1-2, the V gene TRBV9; TRBD1 aligns across 7 bases. Trimming removed 7 bases from V and 5 bases from J; junction bases left unmatched: 8. Germline V gene lookup returns CDR1 SGDLS and CDR2 YYNGEE. CDR3 length: 13 residues. The DNA for the CDR3 is TGTGCCAGCGGAACAGGGGATGGATATGGCTACACCTTC. Residues: CASGTGDGYGYTF.

At least ten counts were recorded for this clonotype. The CDR3: CASSAWRGPSYEQYF. CDR3 coding DNA: TGTGCCAGCAGCGCCTGGCGGGGGCCATCCTACGAGCAGTACTTC. The rearrangement links TRBV7-2 to TRBJ2-7, with a tentative D call TRBD2 (7 bases). Germline-derived CDR1 and CDR2 are SGHTA and FQGNSA. The V end lost 5 bases, the J end lost 1 base, and 15 bases lay between the germline ends. The CDR3 spans 15 residues.

This clonotype was observed a few times. The chain carries TRBV24-1 and TRBJ2-5; 9 bases map to TRBD1. With 4 bases clipped from V and 9 bases from J, the junction kept 11 bases outside the gene matches. The CDR3 contains 15 residues. Germline assignment: CDR1 KGHDR and CDR2 SFDVKD. The CDR3 sequence is CATSDPAGDRAAQYF. The CDR3, as DNA: TGTGCCACCAGTGACCCTGCCGGGGACAGGGCGGCCCAGTACTTC.